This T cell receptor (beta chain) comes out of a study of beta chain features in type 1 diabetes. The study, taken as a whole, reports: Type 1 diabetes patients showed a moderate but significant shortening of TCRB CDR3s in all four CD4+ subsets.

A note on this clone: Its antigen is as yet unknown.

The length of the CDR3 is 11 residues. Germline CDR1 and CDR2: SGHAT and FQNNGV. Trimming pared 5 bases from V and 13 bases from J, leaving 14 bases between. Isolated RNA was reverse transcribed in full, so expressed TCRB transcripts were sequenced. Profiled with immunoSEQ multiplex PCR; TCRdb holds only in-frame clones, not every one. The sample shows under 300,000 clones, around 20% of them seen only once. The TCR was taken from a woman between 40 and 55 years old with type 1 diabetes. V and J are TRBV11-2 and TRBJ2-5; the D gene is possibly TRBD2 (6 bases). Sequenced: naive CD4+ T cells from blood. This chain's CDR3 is CASSDGGAPYF. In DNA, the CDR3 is TGTGCCAGCAGCGACGGAGGGGCCCCGTACTTC.